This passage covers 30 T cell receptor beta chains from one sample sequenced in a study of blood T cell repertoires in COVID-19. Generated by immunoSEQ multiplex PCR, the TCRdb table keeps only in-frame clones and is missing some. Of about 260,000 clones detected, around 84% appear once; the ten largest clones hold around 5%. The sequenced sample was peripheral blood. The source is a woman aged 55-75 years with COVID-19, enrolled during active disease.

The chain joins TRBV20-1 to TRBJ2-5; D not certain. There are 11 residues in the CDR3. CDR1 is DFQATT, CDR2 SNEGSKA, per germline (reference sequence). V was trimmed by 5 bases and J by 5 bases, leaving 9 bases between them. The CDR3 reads CSAAAPETQYF. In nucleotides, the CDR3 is TGCAGTGCTGCTGCGCCGGAGACCCAGTACTTC.

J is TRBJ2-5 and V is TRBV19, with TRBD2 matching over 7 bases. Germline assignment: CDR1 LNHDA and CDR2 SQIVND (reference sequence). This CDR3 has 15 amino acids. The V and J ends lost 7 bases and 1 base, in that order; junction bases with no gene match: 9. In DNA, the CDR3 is TGTGCCAGTAACCTGGGGGGGAGCCCCCAAGAGACCCAGTACTTC. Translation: CASNLGGSPQETQYF.

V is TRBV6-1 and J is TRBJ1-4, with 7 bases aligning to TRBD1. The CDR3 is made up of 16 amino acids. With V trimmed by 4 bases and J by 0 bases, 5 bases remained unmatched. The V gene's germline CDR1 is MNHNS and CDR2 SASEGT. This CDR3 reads CASSVRQGSTNEKLFF. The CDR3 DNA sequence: TGTGCCAGCAGTGTAAGACAGGGTTCAACTAATGAAAAACTGTTTTTT.

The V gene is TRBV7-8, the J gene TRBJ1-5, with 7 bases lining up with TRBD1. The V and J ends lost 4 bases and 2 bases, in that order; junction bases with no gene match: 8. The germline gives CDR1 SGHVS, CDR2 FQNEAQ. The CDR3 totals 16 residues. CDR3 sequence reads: CASSWGYGTGNQPQHF. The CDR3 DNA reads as TGTGCCAGCAGCTGGGGTTACGGGACAGGCAATCAGCCCCAGCATTTT.

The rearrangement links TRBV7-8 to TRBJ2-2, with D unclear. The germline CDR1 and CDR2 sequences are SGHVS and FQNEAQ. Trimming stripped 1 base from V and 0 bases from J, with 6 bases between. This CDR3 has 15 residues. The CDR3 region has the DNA TGTGCCAGCAGCTTAGACATCGCGAACACCGGGGAGCTGTTTTTT. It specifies CASSLDIANTGELFF.

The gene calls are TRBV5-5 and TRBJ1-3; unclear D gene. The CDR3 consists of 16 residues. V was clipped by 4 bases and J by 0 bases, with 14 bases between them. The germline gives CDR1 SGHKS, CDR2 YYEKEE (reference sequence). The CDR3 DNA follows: TGTGCCAGCAGCCCCTGGCTACAGAGCTCTGGAAACACCATATATTTT. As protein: CASSPWLQSSGNTIYF.

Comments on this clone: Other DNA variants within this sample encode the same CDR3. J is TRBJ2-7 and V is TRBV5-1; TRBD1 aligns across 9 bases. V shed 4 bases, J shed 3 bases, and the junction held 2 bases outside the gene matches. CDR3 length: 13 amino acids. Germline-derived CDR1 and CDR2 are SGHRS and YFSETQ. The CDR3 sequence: CASSLDRGYEQYF. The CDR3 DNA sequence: TGCGCCAGCAGCCTGGACAGGGGCTACGAGCAGTACTTC.

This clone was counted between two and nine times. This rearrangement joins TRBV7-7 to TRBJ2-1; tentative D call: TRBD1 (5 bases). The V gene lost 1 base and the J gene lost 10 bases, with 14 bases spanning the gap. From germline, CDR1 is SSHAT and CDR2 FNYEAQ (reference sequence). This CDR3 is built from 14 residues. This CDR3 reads CASSLVGQVGEQFF. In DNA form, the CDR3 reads TGTGCCAGCAGCTTAGTAGGACAAGTGGGGGAGCAGTTCTTC. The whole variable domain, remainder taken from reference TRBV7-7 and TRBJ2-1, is GAGVSQSPRYKVTKRGQDVTLRCDPISSHATLYWYQQALGQGPEFLTYFNYEAQPDKSGLPSDRFSAERPEGSISTLTIQRTEQRDSAMYRCASSLVGQVGEQFFGPGTRLTVL.

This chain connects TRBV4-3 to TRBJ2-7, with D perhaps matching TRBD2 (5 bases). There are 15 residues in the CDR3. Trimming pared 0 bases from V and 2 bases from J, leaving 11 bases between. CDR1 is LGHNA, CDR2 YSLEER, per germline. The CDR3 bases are TGCGCCAGCAGCCAAGATCTCCCCGGGACCTACGAGCAGTACTTC. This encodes CASSQDLPGTYEQYF.

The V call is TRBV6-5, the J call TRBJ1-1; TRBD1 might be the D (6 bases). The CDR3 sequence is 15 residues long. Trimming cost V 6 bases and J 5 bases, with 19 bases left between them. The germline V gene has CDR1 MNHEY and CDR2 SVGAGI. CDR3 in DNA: TGTGCCAGCAGCTACGCATCCCGAGGGGGAACTGAAGCTTTCTTT. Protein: CASSYASRGGTEAFF.

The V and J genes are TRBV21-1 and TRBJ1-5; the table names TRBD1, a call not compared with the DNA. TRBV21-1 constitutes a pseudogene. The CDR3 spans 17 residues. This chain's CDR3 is CASSKVRLRQGRQPQHF. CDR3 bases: TGTGCCAGCAGCAAAGTCCGGTTGCGGCAGGGTCGACAGCCCCAGCATTTT.

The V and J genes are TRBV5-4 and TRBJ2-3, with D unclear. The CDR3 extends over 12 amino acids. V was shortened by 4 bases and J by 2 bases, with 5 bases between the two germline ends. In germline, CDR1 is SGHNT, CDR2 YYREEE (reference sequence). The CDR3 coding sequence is TGTGCCAGCAGCCCTTACACAGATACGCAGTATTTT. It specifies CASSPYTDTQYF.

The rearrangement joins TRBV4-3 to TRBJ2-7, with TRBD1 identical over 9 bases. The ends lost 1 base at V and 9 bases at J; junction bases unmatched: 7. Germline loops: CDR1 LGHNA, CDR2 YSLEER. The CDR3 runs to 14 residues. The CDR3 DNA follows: TGCGCCAGCAGCCAAGTAGTACAGGGGGCGCGGCAGTACTTC. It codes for CASSQVVQGARQYF.

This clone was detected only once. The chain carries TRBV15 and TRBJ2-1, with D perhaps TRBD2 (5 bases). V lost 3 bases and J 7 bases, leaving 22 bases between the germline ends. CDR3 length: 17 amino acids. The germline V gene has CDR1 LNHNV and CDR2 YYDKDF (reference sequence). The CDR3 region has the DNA TGTGCCACCAGCAGCGCTACGGCGGGCGGATGGGGTAATGAGCAGTTCTTC. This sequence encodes CATSSATAGGWGNEQFF.

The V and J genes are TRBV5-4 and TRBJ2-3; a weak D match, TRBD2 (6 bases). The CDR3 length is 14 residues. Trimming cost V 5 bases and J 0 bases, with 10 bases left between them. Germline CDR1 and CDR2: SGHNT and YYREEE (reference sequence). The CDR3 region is CASRTRYSTDTQYF. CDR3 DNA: TGTGCCAGCAGGACTAGATATAGCACAGATACGCAGTATTTT.

The CDR3 loop reads CSASPGTSGNNEQFF. The CDR3 coding sequence is TGCAGTGCTAGTCCCGGGACTAGCGGGAACAATGAGCAGTTCTTC. The chain couples TRBV20-1 to TRBJ2-1, with 13 nucleotides matching TRBD2. With 3 bases clipped from V and 5 bases from J, the junction kept 4 bases outside the gene matches. Germline V gene data show CDR1 as DFQATT and CDR2 as SNEGSKA (reference sequence). This CDR3 contains 15 residues.

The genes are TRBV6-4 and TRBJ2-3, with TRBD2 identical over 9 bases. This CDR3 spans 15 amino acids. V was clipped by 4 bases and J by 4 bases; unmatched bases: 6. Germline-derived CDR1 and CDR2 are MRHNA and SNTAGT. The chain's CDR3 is CASSALSGSPDTQYF. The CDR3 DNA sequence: TGTGCCAGCAGTGCCCTTAGCGGGAGCCCAGATACGCAGTATTTT.

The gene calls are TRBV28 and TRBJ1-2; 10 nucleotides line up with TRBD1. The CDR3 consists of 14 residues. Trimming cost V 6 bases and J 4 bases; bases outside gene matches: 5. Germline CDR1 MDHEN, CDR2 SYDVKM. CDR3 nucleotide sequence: TGTGCCAGCAGCCGGACAGGGGGGGGCTATGGCTACACCTTC. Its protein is CASSRTGGGYGYTF.

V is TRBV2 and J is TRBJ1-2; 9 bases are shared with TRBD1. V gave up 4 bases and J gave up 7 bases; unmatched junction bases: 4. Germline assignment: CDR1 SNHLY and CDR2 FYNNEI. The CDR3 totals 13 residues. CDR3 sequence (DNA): TGTGCCAGCAGTGCCGGGACAGGGTCTGGCTACACCTTC. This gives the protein CASSAGTGSGYTF.

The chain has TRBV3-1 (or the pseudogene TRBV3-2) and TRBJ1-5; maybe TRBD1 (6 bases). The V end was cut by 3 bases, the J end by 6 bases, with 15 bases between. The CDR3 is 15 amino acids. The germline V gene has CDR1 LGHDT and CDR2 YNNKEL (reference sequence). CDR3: CASSQGGARPQPQHF. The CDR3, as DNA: TGTGCCAGCAGCCAGGGGGGGGCGAGGCCTCAGCCCCAGCATTTT.

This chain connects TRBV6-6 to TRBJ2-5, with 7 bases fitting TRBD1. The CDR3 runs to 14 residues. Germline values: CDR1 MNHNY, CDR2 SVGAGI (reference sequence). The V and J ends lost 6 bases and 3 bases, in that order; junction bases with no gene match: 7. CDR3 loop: CASSRGTAKETQYF. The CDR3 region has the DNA TGTGCCAGCAGCCGAGGGACAGCTAAAGAGACCCAGTACTTC.

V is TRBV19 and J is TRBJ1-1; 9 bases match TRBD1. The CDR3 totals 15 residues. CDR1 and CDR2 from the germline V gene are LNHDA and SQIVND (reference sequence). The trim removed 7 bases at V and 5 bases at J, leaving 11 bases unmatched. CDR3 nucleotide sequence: TGTGCCAGTATGTTGGGACAGGGATTTTGGACTGAAGCTTTCTTT. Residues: CASMLGQGFWTEAFF.

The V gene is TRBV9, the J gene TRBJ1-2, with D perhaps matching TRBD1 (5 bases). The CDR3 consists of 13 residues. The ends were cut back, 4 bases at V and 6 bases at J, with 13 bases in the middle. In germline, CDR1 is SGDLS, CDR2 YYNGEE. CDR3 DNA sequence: TGTGCCAGCAGCCCCCGGGGGTCCGATGGCTACACCTTC. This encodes CASSPRGSDGYTF.

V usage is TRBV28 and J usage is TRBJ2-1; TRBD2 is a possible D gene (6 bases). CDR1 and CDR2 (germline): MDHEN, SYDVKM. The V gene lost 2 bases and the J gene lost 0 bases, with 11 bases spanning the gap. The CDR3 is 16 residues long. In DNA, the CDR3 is TGTGCCAGCAGTTTACGCGGGAACCCCTCCTACAATGAGCAGTTCTTC. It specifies CASSLRGNPSYNEQFF. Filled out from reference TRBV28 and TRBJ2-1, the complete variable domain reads DVKVTQSSRYLVKRTGEKVFLECVQDMDHENMFWYRQDPGLGLRLIYFSYDVKMKEKGDIPEGYSVSREKKERFSLILESASTNQTSMYLCASSLRGNPSYNEQFFGPGTRLTVL.

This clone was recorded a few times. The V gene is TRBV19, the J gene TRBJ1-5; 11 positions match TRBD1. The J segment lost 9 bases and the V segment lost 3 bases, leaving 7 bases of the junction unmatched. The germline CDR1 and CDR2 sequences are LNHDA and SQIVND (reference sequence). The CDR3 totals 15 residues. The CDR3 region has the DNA TGTGCCAGTAGTATGGTCGGACAGGGGGCCATGCCCCAGCATTTT. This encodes CASSMVGQGAMPQHF.

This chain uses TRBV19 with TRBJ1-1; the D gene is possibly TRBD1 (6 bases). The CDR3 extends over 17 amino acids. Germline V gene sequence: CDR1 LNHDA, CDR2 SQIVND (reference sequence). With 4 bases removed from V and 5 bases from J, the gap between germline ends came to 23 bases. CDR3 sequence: CASSTRGMGAIRTEAFF. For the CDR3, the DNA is TGTGCCAGTAGTACAAGGGGTATGGGGGCGATTAGAACTGAAGCTTTCTTT. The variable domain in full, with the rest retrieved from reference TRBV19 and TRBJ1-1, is DGGITQSPKYLFRKEGQNVTLSCEQNLNHDAMYWYRQDPGQGLRLIYYSQIVNDFQKGDIAEGYSVSREKKESFPLTVTSAQKNPTAFYLCASSTRGMGAIRTEAFFGQGTRLTVV.

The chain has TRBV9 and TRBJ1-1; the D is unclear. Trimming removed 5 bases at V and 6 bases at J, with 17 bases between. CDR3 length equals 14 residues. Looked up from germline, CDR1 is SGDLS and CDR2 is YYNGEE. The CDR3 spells CASRPDGRAAEAFF. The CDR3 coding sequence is TGTGCCAGCAGGCCCGACGGGAGGGCGGCTGAAGCTTTCTTT.

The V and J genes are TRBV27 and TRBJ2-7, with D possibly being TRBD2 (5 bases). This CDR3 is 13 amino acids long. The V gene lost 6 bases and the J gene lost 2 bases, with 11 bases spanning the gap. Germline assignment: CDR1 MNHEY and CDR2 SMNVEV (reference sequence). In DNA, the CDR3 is TGTGCCAGCAGGGCTACGGGAACCTACGAGCAGTACTTC. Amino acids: CASRATGTYEQYF.

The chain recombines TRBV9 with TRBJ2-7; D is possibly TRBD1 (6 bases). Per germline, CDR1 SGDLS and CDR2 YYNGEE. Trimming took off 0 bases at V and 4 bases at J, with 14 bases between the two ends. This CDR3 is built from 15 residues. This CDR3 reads CASSVGGGARYEQYF. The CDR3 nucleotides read TGTGCCAGCAGCGTAGGTGGGGGCGCAAGGTACGAGCAGTACTTC.

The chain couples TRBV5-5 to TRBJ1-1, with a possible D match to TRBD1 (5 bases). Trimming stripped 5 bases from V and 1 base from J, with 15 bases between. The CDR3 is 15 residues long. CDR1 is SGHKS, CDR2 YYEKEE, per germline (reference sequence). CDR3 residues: CASRGPLFGNTEAFF. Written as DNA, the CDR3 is TGTGCCAGCAGGGGGCCGCTTTTTGGGAACACTGAAGCTTTCTTT.